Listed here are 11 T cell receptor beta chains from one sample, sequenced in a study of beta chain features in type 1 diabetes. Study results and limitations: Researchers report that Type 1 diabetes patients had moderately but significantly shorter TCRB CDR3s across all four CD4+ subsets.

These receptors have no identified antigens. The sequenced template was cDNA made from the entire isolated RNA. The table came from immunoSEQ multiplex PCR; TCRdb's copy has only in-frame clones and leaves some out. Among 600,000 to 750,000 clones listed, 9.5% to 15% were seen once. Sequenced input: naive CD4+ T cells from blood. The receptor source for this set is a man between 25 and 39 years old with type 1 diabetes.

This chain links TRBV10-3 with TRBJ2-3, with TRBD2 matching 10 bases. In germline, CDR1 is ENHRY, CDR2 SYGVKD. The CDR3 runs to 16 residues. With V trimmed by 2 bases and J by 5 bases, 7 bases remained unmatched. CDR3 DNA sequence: TGTGCCATCAGTGAGCCGCTAGCGGGGGTCGAAGATACGCAGTATTTT. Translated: CAISEPLAGVEDTQYF.

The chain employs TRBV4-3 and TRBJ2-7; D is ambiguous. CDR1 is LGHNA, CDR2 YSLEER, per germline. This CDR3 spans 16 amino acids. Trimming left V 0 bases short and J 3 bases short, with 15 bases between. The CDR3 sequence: CASSQDERRPSYEQYF. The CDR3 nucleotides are TGCGCCAGCAGCCAAGATGAGAGGAGACCTAGCTACGAGCAGTACTTC.

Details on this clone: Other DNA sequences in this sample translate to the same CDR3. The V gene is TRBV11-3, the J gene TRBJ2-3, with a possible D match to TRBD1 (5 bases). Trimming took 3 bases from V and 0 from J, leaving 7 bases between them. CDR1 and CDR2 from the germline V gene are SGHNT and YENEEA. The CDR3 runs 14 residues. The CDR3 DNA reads TGTGCCAGCAGCTTCTCAGGGAGCACAGATACGCAGTATTTT. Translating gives CASSFSGSTDTQYF.

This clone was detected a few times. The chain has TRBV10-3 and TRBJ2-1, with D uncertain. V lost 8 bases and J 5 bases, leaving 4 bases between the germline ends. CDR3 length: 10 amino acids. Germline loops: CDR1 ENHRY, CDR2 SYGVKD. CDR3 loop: CAIRDNEQFF. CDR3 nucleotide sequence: TGTGCCATCCGCGACAATGAGCAGTTCTTC.

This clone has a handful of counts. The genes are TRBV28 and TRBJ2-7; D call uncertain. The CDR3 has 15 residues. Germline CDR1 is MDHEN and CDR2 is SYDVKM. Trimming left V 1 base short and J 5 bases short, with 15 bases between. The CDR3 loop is CASSLSGPVKHEQYF. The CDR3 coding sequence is TGTGCCAGCAGTTTATCTGGCCCGGTGAAACACGAGCAGTACTTC.

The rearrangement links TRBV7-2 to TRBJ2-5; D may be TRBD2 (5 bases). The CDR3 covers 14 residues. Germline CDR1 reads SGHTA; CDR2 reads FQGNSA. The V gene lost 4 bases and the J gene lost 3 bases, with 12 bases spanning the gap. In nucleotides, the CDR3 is TGTGCCAGCAGCTCAGACTACACCAAAGAGACCCAGTACTTC. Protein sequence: CASSSDYTKETQYF.

CDR3 sequence (DNA): TGTGCCAGCACCCCCGGGACAGCGACCTTTATGAACACTGAAGCTTTCTTT. Its translation: CASTPGTATFMNTEAFF. The rearrangement joins TRBV5-4 to TRBJ1-1; TRBD1 matches 7 bases. The V gene end was trimmed by 6 bases and the J gene end by 0 bases; junction bases not matched to a gene: 14. Germline V lookup: CDR1 SGHNT, CDR2 YYREEE (reference sequence). This CDR3 has 17 residues.

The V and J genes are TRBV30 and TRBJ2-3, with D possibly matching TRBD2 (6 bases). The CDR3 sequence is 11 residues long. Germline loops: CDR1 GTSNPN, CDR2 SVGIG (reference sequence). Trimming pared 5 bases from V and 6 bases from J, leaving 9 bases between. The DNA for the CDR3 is TGTGCCTGGGGGGCGGGGGATACGCAGTATTTT. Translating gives CAWGAGDTQYF.

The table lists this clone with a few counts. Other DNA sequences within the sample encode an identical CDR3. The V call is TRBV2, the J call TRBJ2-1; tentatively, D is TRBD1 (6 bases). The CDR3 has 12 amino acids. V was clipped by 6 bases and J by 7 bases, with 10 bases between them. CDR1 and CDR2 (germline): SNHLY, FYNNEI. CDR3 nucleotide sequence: TGTGCCAGCAGCGTCACAGGGAATGAGCAGTTCTTC. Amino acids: CASSVTGNEQFF.

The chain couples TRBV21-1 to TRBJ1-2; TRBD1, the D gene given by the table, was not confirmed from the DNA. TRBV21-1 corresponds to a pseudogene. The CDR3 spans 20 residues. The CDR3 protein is CASSKAPHGARTTADYGYTF. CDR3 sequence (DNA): TGTGCCAGCAGCAAAGCGCCTCATGGGGCCAGGACCACAGCAGACTATGGCTACACCTTC.

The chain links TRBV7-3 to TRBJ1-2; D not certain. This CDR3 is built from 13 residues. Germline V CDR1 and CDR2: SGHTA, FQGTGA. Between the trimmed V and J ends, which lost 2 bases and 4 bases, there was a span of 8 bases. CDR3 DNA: TGTGCCAGCAGCTTATACCGCACCTATGGCTACACCTTC. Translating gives CASSLYRTYGYTF.